A selection of T cell receptor beta chains follows, all from one sample in a study of shared clonotypes between healthy human individuals. Some clones are missing from TCRdb's copy, which holds only in-frame ones; the method was immunoSEQ multiplex PCR. The table includes 2 million to 2.5 million clones, 85% to 95% detected once. Material: naive CD4+ T cells from PBMCs. Every receptor here comes from a man younger than 30 in good health. Some clones in this sample may be carry-over from other donors' samples. Both conserved end residues are part of each CDR3. D genes are given only for firm matches. Some rows have no size entry. The others give once, few or many, or a class for an expanded clone.

V gene,J gene,clone size,D gene,CDR3 protein,CDR3 DNA
TRBV4-1,TRBJ2-1,.,TRBD1,CASRTTGGTYNEQFF,TGCGCCAGCAGAACCACAGGGGGAACCTACAATGAGCAGTTCTTC
TRBV30,TRBJ1-4,.,TRBD1,CAWSFYRGLGEKLFF,TGTGCCTGGAGTTTCTACAGGGGGCTGGGCGAAAAACTGTTTTTT
TRBV28,TRBJ1-1,.,.,CASSPTSRAFF,TGTGCCAGCAGTCCGACCTCAAGGGCTTTCTTT
TRBV6-1,TRBJ2-2,.,.,CASFTSAGYTGELFF,TGTGCCAGCTTCACATCAGCGGGCTACACCGGGGAGCTGTTTTTT
TRBV9,TRBJ1-1,.,TRBD1,CASSVTGDMNTEAFF,TGTGCCAGCAGCGTTACAGGGGATATGAACACTGAAGCTTTCTTT
TRBV19,TRBJ1-3,.,.,CASSPNPGNTIYF,TGTGCCAGTAGTCCCAACCCTGGAAACACCATATATTTT
TRBV12-5,TRBJ2-7,.,.,CASGLTGTDEQYF,TGTGCTAGTGGTCTCACAGGGACCGACGAGCAGTACTTC
TRBV5-1,TRBJ1-4,.,TRBD1,CASSLVGQISEKLFF,TGCGCCAGCAGCTTGGTGGGACAGATCTCGGAAAAACTGTTTTTT
TRBV5-6,TRBJ2-3,.,.,CASSLTGLSTDTQYF,TGTGCCAGCAGCTTGACAGGGCTTAGCACAGATACGCAGTATTTT
TRBV28,TRBJ2-7,.,.,CASSQSSPGSYEQYF,TGTGCCAGCAGCCAATCCTCCCCGGGATCCTACGAGCAGTACTTC
TRBV5-5,TRBJ2-3,.,.,CASSSRGPPYTDTQYF,TGTGCCAGCAGCTCACGGGGCCCTCCTTACACAGATACGCAGTATTTT
TRBV11-3,TRBJ2-1,once,TRBD2,CASSLGTSGRSLEQFF,TGTGCCAGCAGCTTAGGGACTAGCGGGAGATCCCTTGAGCAGTTCTTC
TRBV9,TRBJ1-4,once,.,CASSARPGTEWGEKLFF,TGTGCCAGCAGCGCCCGTCCCGGGACGGAGTGGGGTGAAAAACTGTTTTTT
TRBV9,TRBJ2-2,.,.,CASSGEWDKPLGELFF,TGTGCCAGCAGCGGTGAATGGGACAAACCGCTCGGGGAGCTGTTTTTT
TRBV11-3,TRBJ2-2,.,TRBD2,CASSSSTVGRASTGELFF,TGTGCCAGCAGCTCTTCCACGGTCGGGAGGGCCAGCACCGGGGAGCTGTTTTTT
TRBV5-1,TRBJ2-1,.,TRBD1,CASSGPFSRTGYEQFF,TGCGCCAGCAGCGGCCCCTTTTCACGGACAGGGTATGAGCAGTTCTTC
TRBV23-1,TRBJ2-1,.,.,CASSQLREDYNEQFF,TGCGCCAGCAGTCAGCTCCGGGAAGATTACAATGAGCAGTTCTTC
TRBV7-2,TRBJ2-7,.,.,CASSLGGTGHEQYF,TGTGCCAGCAGCTTAGGGGGGACTGGCCACGAGCAGTACTTC
TRBV11-3,TRBJ2-1,.,.,CASSLRGIGPHNEQFF,TGTGCCAGCAGCTTAAGGGGGATCGGACCACACAATGAGCAGTTCTTC
TRBV7-8,TRBJ2-5,.,TRBD1,CASSFDRDETQYF,TGTGCCAGCAGCTTCGACAGGGACGAGACCCAGTACTTC
TRBV28,TRBJ2-1,.,TRBD1,CASSSQGGQGTIF,TGTGCCAGCAGTTCCCAGGGGGGACAGGGAACGATCTTC
TRBV11-3,TRBJ2-1,.,.,CASSLEGGAQQFF,TGTGCCAGCAGCTTAGAAGGTGGTGCTCAGCAGTTCTTC
TRBV7-2,TRBJ1-5,.,.,CASSLVSTAHREPQHF,TGTGCCAGCAGCTTAGTATCGACAGCCCACAGGGAGCCCCAGCATTTT
TRBV13,TRBJ2-3,.,.,CASSENGGFLGVADTQYF,TGTGCCAGCAGCGAGAACGGCGGGTTCTTGGGGGTGGCAGATACGCAGTATTTT
TRBV6-1,TRBJ1-3,.,.,CASSIRSSSGNTIYF,TGTGCCAGCAGTATACGTTCAAGCTCTGGAAACACCATATATTTT
TRBV5-1,TRBJ1-3,once,.,CASSFTGSGNTIYF,TGCGCCAGCAGCTTTACAGGGTCTGGAAACACCATATATTTT
TRBV6-5,TRBJ2-7,.,.,CASSYSDFYEQYF,TGTGCCAGCAGTTACTCAGACTTCTACGAGCAGTACTTC
TRBV7-2,TRBJ2-7,.,TRBD1,CASSFDRGKYEQYF,TGTGCCAGCAGCTTCGACAGGGGAAAATACGAGCAGTACTTC
TRBV11-2,TRBJ1-2,.,.,CASSLAPGGDYGYTF,TGTGCCAGCAGCTTAGCCCCGGGGGGGGACTATGGCTACACCTTC
TRBV10-3,TRBJ2-5,.,TRBD1,CAMRGQTQETQYF,TGTGCCATGAGGGGACAGACCCAAGAGACCCAGTACTTC
TRBV11-3,TRBJ2-2,.,TRBD2,CASSLDGGIANTGELFF,TGTGCCAGCAGCTTAGACGGGGGGATAGCGAACACCGGGGAGCTGTTTTTT
TRBV4-2,TRBJ2-2,.,.,CASSQVKQGNTGELFF,TGTGCCAGCAGCCAAGTAAAGCAGGGGAACACCGGGGAGCTGTTTTTT
TRBV5-1,TRBJ2-3,.,TRBD2,CASSPWTGGSTSGSTDTQYF,TGCGCCAGCAGCCCTTGGACCGGGGGGTCGACTAGCGGTAGCACAGATACGCAGTATTTT
TRBV30,TRBJ1-2,.,TRBD1,CAWSGDRGDGYTF,TGTGCCTGGAGTGGGGACAGGGGGGATGGCTACACCTTC
TRBV28,TRBJ1-5,.,.,CASSPGGSGQPQHF,TGTGCCAGCAGCCCTGGAGGGAGCGGCCAGCCCCAGCATTTT
TRBV10-3,TRBJ1-2,.,TRBD1,CAISPRTGDNYGYTF,TGTGCCATCAGCCCAAGGACAGGGGATAACTATGGCTACACCTTC
TRBV7-2,TRBJ2-1,.,.,CASSRASLAISGNEQFF,TGTGCCAGCAGCAGGGCTAGCCTAGCGATTTCAGGAAATGAGCAGTTCTTC
TRBV6-1,TRBJ1-2,.,.,CASREQGYDGYTF,TGTGCCAGCAGGGAACAGGGATATGATGGCTACACCTTC
TRBV2,TRBJ1-3,.,.,CASSEGPGRFPGGTIYF,TGTGCCAGCAGTGAAGGTCCGGGACGCTTTCCCGGGGGCACCATATATTTT
TRBV2,TRBJ2-7,.,.,CASSVERAYEQYF,TGTGCCAGCAGTGTGGAGCGCGCCTACGAGCAGTACTTC
TRBV27,TRBJ1-5,.,TRBD1,CASSFRGGDQPQHF,TGTGCCAGCAGTTTCAGGGGGGGTGATCAGCCCCAGCATTTT
TRBV11-1,TRBJ2-1,.,.,CASSLEGPQGGTYNEQFF,TGTGCCAGCAGCTTAGAGGGCCCCCAGGGGGGCACCTACAATGAGCAGTTCTTC
TRBV11-2,TRBJ1-1,.,.,CASSLEMNTEAFF,TGTGCCAGCAGCTTAGAAATGAACACTGAAGCTTTCTTT
TRBV7-8,TRBJ2-7,.,TRBD2,CASSTSGASGGARQYF,TGTGCCAGCAGCACTAGCGGGGCTAGCGGGGGGGCCAGGCAGTACTTC
TRBV9,TRBJ2-3,.,TRBD2,CASSPSWAGGIGDTQYF,TGTGCCAGCAGCCCGAGTTGGGCGGGAGGGATTGGAGATACGCAGTATTTT
TRBV28,TRBJ2-2,.,.,CASRTGSATGELFF,TGTGCCAGCAGAACAGGGTCGGCGACCGGGGAGCTGTTTTTT
TRBV2,TRBJ2-1,.,.,CASSAIPRISYNEQFF,TGTGCCAGCAGCGCCATCCCCCGAATTTCCTACAATGAGCAGTTCTTC
TRBV6-5,TRBJ2-7,.,.,CASSYSPYEQYF,TGTGCCAGCAGTTATTCCCCCTACGAGCAGTACTTC
TRBV11-2,TRBJ1-6,.,TRBD1,CASSLVPGQGNSPLHF,TGTGCCAGCAGCTTAGTACCGGGACAGGGGAATTCACCCCTCCACTTT
TRBV15,TRBJ2-5,.,.,CATSRDTGGVRYQETQYF,TGTGCCACCAGCAGAGATACCGGGGGCGTAAGGTACCAAGAGACCCAGTACTTC
TRBV6-6,TRBJ2-7,.,.,CASSPTVAANLYEQYF,TGTGCCAGCAGCCCAACCGTAGCGGCTAACCTCTACGAGCAGTACTTC
TRBV4-3,TRBJ2-1,.,.,CASSLGGRPSSYNEQFF,TGCGCCAGCAGCCTCGGGGGACGGCCAAGCTCCTACAATGAGCAGTTCTTC
TRBV9,TRBJ1-5,.,.,CASSPGLGTYSNQPQHF,TGTGCCAGCAGCCCCGGTCTAGGGACGTATAGCAATCAGCCCCAGCATTTT
TRBV9,TRBJ2-5,.,TRBD2,CASSDGLAGGYQETQYF,TGTGCCAGCAGCGATGGACTAGCGGGAGGCTACCAAGAGACCCAGTACTTC
TRBV27,TRBJ2-7,.,.,CASSLSLGKGRTFSYEQYF,TGTGCCAGCAGTTTATCTTTGGGAAAAGGACGGACTTTCTCCTACGAGCAGTACTTC